This entry features one T cell receptor beta chain sequence. The antigen remains undetermined. A much larger clone differs from this one at a single base, so this may be a read error. CDR3 size: 17 residues. The germline CDR1 and CDR2 sequences are MNHNS and SASEGT. The trim removed 3 bases at V and 7 bases at J, leaving 7 bases unmatched. The data stem from a study of response to subunit inactivated influenza vaccine. TCRdb itself ran the RT-PCR reads through MiXCR, one entry per CDR3 protein. The sample records 150,000 to 200,000 distinct CDR3 sequences, about 10% being singletons. General study points: Authors proposed each seasonal influenza vaccination draws in few new T cells.

The TCR was taken from a man over 45 who received an inactivated influenza vaccine. The chain uses TRBV6-1 and TRBJ2-2, with 14 nucleotides matching TRBD2. The starting material was non-naive T cells sorted from PBMCs, obtained on the day of vaccination. The CDR3 loop is CASSEAGTSGGYGELFF. The DNA of the CDR3 is TGTGCCAGCAGTGAGGCCGGGACTAGCGGGGGTTACGGGGAGCTGTTTTTT.